The sequence of this TCR beta chain was determined in a study of patients and donors after allogeneic stem cell transplantation. Trimming at V came to 2 bases and at J to 0 bases, leaving 14 bases not matched to a gene. In germline, CDR1 is GTSNPN, CDR2 SVGIG (reference sequence). CDR3 length equals 18 residues. TCRdb processed the RT-PCR reads anew with MiXCR; each CDR3 protein has one entry. The sample yields approximately 57,000 distinct CDR3 sequences, less than 15% seen once. The chain combines TRBV30 with TRBJ1-2; 8 bases fit TRBD1. Sequencing was performed on blood, either unsorted or a sorted T cell fraction (not recorded which). The receptor comes from a human donor who was either an allogeneic HSCT recipient or a stem cell or donor lymphocyte infusion donor (not recorded which). It is not recorded whose cells these are; they may come from a transplant donor. The CDR3 nucleotides are TGTGCCTGGAGTACACGAAACCGGGACAGGAGACCTAACTATGGCTACACCTTC. Amino acid sequence: CAWSTRNRDRRPNYGYTF.